This T cell receptor beta chain stems from a study of blood T cell repertoires in COVID-19. Some clones are missing from TCRdb's copy, which holds only in-frame ones; the method was immunoSEQ multiplex PCR. The sample lists around 160,000 clones, roughly four fifths occurring once. The CDR3 totals 15 residues. V was clipped by 1 base and J by 0 bases, with 8 bases between them. Germline loops: CDR1 SGHRS, CDR2 YFSETQ. Specimen: peripheral blood. The source is a man in his fifties or sixties with active or convalescent COVID-19. The chain has TRBV5-1 and TRBJ1-5; D unresolved. The CDR3 protein is CASSLSGNSNQPQHF. In nucleotides, the CDR3 is TGCGCCAGCAGCTTGTCGGGAAATAGCAATCAGCCCCAGCATTTT.